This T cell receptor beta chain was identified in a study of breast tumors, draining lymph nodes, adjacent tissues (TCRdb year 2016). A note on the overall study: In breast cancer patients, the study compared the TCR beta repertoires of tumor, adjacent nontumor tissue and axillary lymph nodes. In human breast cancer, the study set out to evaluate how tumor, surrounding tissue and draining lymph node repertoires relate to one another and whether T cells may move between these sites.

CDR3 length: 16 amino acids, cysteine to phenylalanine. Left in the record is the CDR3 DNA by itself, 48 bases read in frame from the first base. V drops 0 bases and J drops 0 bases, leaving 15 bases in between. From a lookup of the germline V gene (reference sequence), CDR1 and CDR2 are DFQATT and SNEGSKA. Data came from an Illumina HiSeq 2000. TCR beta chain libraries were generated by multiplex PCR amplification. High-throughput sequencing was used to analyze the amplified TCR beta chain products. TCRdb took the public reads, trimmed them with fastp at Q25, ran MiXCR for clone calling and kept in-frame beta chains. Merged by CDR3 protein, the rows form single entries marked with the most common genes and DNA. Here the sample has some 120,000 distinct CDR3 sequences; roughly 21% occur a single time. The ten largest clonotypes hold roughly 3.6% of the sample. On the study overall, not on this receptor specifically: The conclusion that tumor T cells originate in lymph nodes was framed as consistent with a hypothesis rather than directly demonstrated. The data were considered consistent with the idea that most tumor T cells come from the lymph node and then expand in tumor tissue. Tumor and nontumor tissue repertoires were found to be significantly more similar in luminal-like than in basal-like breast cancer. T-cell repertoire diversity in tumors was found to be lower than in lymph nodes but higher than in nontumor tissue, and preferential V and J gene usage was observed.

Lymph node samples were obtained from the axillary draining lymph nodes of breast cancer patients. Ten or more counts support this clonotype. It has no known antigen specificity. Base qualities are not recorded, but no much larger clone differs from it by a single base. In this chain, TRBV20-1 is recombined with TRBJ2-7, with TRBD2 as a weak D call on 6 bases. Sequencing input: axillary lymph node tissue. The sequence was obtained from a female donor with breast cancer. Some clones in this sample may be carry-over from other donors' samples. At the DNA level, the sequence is TGCAGTGCTAGAGAGGACGTCTGGCGGGACTCCTACGAGCAGTACTTC. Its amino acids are CSAREDVWRDSYEQYF.